This is a list of T cell receptor beta chains from one sample in a study of T cells in Graves' hyperthyroidism and ophthalmopathy. TCRdb re-analysed the multiplex PCR reads in MiXCR, keeping a single row per CDR3 protein. The repertoire holds 350,000 to 500,000 distinct CDR3 sequences, with about 13% as singletons. Material for sequencing was blood. These receptors all stem from a woman aged 18-35 years with Graves' hyperthyroidism. Each CDR3 is given with its conserved first and last residue. The order of the fields is V gene, clone size, J gene, D gene, CDR3 protein, CDR3 DNA. D genes are given only for firm matches. Clone size is stated in some rows and not others, as once, few, many or a class when expanded.

v_call: TRBV20-1
clone_size: -
j_call: TRBJ2-7
d_call: -
cdr3_aa: CSARGTADYEQYF
cdr3_nt: TGCAGTGCTAGAGGCACAGCGGACTACGAGCAGTACTTC

v_call: TRBV18
clone_size: few
j_call: TRBJ1-5
d_call: -
cdr3_aa: CASSRYQGNSNQPQHF
cdr3_nt: TGTGCCAGCTCACGCTACCAGGGTAATAGCAATCAGCCCCAGCATTTT

v_call: TRBV5-1
clone_size: many
j_call: TRBJ1-1
d_call: -
cdr3_aa: CASSRVKDTEAFF
cdr3_nt: TGCGCCAGCAGCAGGGTTAAGGACACTGAAGCTTTCTTT

v_call: TRBV6-1
clone_size: few
j_call: TRBJ2-1
d_call: TRBD1
cdr3_aa: CATWTGRYNEQFF
cdr3_nt: TGTGCCACATGGACAGGGCGCTACAATGAGCAGTTCTTC

v_call: TRBV20-1
clone_size: -
j_call: TRBJ1-3
d_call: -
cdr3_aa: CSAIKGNIIYF
cdr3_nt: TGCAGTGCTATTAAGGGAAACATCATATATTTT

v_call: TRBV7-9
clone_size: once
j_call: TRBJ2-7
d_call: TRBD2
cdr3_aa: CASRAGTSGRAWEQYF
cdr3_nt: TGTGCCAGCAGGGCCGGGACTAGCGGGAGGGCCTGGGAGCAGTACTTC

v_call: TRBV29-1
clone_size: few
j_call: TRBJ1-1
d_call: -
cdr3_aa: CSVVRRMDTEAFF
cdr3_nt: TGCAGCGTTGTCAGGAGGATGGACACTGAAGCTTTCTTT

v_call: TRBV7-9
clone_size: few
j_call: TRBJ2-1
d_call: TRBD2
cdr3_aa: CARQLRPGGEQFF
cdr3_nt: TGTGCCAGGCAGCTAAGGCCGGGGGGTGAGCAGTTCTTC

v_call: TRBV5-1
clone_size: many
j_call: TRBJ2-2
d_call: -
cdr3_aa: CASSLAVSGGAGELFF
cdr3_nt: TGCGCCAGCAGCTTGGCCGTTAGTGGAGGAGCCGGGGAGCTGTTTTTT

v_call: TRBV20-1
clone_size: many
j_call: TRBJ2-1
d_call: TRBD1
cdr3_aa: CSAPDRGSGKGEQFF
cdr3_nt: TGCAGTGCACCTGACAGGGGAAGTGGAAAGGGCGAGCAGTTCTTC

v_call: TRBV30
clone_size: many
j_call: TRBJ2-5
d_call: TRBD2
cdr3_aa: CAWGAGVGQETQYF
cdr3_nt: TGTGCCTGGGGAGCGGGAGTGGGTCAAGAGACCCAGTACTTC

v_call: TRBV12-3/TRBV12-4
clone_size: many
j_call: TRBJ2-1
d_call: -
cdr3_aa: CASSEVHEQFF
cdr3_nt: TGTGCCAGCAGCGAGGTGCATGAGCAGTTCTTC

v_call: TRBV2
clone_size: -
j_call: TRBJ2-5
d_call: -
cdr3_aa: CASYRRGRQETQYF
cdr3_nt: TGTGCCAGCTACCGTCGCGGCCGCCAAGAGACCCAGTACTTC

v_call: TRBV12-3/TRBV12-4
clone_size: many
j_call: TRBJ2-1
d_call: TRBD2
cdr3_aa: CASTSSGSPYNEQFF
cdr3_nt: TGTGCCAGCACCTCTAGCGGGAGTCCTTACAATGAGCAGTTCTTC

v_call: TRBV3-1
clone_size: many
j_call: TRBJ1-1
d_call: -
cdr3_aa: CASSQEQITATEAFF
cdr3_nt: TGTGCCAGCAGCCAAGAGCAGATTACTGCCACTGAAGCTTTCTTT

v_call: TRBV10-1
clone_size: -
j_call: TRBJ2-2
d_call: TRBD2
cdr3_aa: CASSGLAGRYTGELFF
cdr3_nt: TGCGCCAGCAGTGGACTAGCGGGAAGGTACACCGGGGAGCTGTTTTTT

v_call: TRBV28
clone_size: many
j_call: TRBJ2-1
d_call: -
cdr3_aa: CASSGGGSWYNEQFF
cdr3_nt: TGTGCCAGCAGTGGGGGCGGGAGTTGGTACAATGAGCAGTTCTTC

v_call: TRBV12-3/TRBV12-4
clone_size: -
j_call: TRBJ2-2
d_call: TRBD2
cdr3_aa: CASSGLLAGEGTGELFF
cdr3_nt: TGTGCCAGCAGTGGGTTACTAGCGGGAGAGGGCACCGGGGAGCTGTTTTTT

v_call: TRBV7-8
clone_size: many
j_call: TRBJ1-2
d_call: -
cdr3_aa: CASSLALQEPYGYTF
cdr3_nt: TGTGCCAGCAGCTTGGCCTTACAGGAACCCTATGGCTACACCTTC

v_call: TRBV9
clone_size: -
j_call: TRBJ2-5
d_call: TRBD1
cdr3_aa: CASSVATGGQETQYF
cdr3_nt: TGTGCCAGCAGCGTAGCTACAGGGGGGCAAGAGACCCAGTACTTC

v_call: TRBV28
clone_size: many
j_call: TRBJ2-5
d_call: -
cdr3_aa: CASSFPLGVETQYF
cdr3_nt: TGTGCCAGCAGTTTCCCCCTCGGTGTTGAGACCCAGTACTTC

v_call: TRBV7-9
clone_size: -
j_call: TRBJ2-5
d_call: -
cdr3_aa: CASSPPSSRETQYF
cdr3_nt: TGTGCCAGCAGCCCCCCCTCCAGCAGAGAGACCCAGTACTTC

v_call: TRBV14
clone_size: many
j_call: TRBJ2-1
d_call: TRBD2
cdr3_aa: CASSQLAGDRANEQFF
cdr3_nt: TGTGCCAGCAGCCAATTAGCGGGAGATAGGGCCAATGAGCAGTTCTTC

v_call: TRBV6-1
clone_size: few
j_call: TRBJ1-4
d_call: TRBD1
cdr3_aa: CASRQGVLEKLFF
cdr3_nt: TGTGCCAGCAGACAGGGGGTTTTGGAAAAACTGTTTTTT

v_call: TRBV9
clone_size: few
j_call: TRBJ2-7
d_call: TRBD1
cdr3_aa: CASSPSGRQGAHEQYF
cdr3_nt: TGTGCCAGCAGCCCATCAGGAAGGCAGGGGGCCCACGAGCAGTACTTC

v_call: TRBV5-5
clone_size: many
j_call: TRBJ2-1
d_call: TRBD2
cdr3_aa: CASSLSGTNNEQFF
cdr3_nt: TGTGCCAGCAGCTTGAGCGGGACGAACAATGAGCAGTTCTTC

v_call: TRBV28
clone_size: many
j_call: TRBJ1-5
d_call: -
cdr3_aa: CASSLWGYQPQHF
cdr3_nt: TGTGCCAGCAGTTTATGGGGGTATCAGCCCCAGCATTTT

v_call: TRBV12-3/TRBV12-4
clone_size: many
j_call: TRBJ2-2
d_call: TRBD2
cdr3_aa: CASSLVRGRDVGTGELFF
cdr3_nt: TGTGCCAGCAGTTTGGTGCGCGGGAGGGACGTAGGAACCGGGGAGCTGTTTTTT

v_call: TRBV14
clone_size: few
j_call: TRBJ1-2
d_call: -
cdr3_aa: CASSQGPGTNYGYTF
cdr3_nt: TGTGCCAGCAGCCAAGGTCCGGGTACTAACTATGGCTACACCTTC